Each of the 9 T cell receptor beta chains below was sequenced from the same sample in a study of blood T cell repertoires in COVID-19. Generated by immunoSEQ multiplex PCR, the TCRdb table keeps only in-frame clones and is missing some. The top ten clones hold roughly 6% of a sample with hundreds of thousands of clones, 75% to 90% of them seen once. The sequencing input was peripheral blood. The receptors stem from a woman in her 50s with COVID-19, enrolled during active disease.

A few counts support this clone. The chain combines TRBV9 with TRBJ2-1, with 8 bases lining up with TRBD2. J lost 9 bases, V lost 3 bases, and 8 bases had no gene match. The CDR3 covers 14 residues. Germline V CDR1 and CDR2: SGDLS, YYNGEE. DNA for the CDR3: TGTGCCAGCAGCGCCACCGGGACTAGGGTTGAGCAGTTCTTC. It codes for CASSATGTRVEQFF.

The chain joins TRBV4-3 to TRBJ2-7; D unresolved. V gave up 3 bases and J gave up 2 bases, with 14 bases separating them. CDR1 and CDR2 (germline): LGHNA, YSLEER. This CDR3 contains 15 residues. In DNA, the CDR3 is TGCGCCAGCAGCCATGGAGAGACGGAAACCTACGAGCAGTACTTC. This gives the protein CASSHGETETYEQYF.

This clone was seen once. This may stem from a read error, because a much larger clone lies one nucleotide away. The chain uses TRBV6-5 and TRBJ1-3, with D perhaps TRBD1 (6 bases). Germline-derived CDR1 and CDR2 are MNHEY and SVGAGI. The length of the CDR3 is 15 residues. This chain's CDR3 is CASSDSDSSGNTIYF. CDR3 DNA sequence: TGTGCCAGCAGTGACTCGGACAGCTCTGGAAACACCATATATTTT.

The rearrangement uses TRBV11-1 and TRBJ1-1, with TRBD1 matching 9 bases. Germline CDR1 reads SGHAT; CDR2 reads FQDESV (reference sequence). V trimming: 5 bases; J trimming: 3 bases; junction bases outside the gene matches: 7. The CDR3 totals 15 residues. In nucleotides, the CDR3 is TGTGCCAGCAGCCCCTTAACAGGGGGCGACACTGAAGCTTTCTTT. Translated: CASSPLTGGDTEAFF.

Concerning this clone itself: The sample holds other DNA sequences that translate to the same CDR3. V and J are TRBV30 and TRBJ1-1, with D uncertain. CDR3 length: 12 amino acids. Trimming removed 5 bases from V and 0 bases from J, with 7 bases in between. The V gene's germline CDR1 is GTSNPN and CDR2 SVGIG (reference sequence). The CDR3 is CAWGVMNTEAFF. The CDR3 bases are TGTGCCTGGGGAGTCATGAACACTGAAGCTTTCTTT.

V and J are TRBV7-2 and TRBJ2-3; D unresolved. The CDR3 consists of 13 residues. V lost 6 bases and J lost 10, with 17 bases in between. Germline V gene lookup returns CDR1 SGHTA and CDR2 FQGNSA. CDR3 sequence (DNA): TGTGCCAGCAGACCCCCCCTCATCCCAGCGCAGTATTTT. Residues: CASRPPLIPAQYF.

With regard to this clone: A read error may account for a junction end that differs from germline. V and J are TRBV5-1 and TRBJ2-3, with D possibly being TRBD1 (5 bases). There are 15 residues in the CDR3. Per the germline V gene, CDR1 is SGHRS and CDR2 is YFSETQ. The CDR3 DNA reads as TGCGCCAGCAGCTTGGGGGCAGGGCACACAGATATGCAGTATTTT. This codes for CASSLGAGHTDMQYF.

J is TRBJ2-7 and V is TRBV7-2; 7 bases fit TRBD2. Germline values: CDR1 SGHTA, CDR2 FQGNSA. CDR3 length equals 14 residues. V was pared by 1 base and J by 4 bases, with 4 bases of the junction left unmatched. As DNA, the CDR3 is TGTGCCAGCAGCTTAGGGACTAGACCTTACGAGCAGTACTTC. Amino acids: CASSLGTRPYEQYF.

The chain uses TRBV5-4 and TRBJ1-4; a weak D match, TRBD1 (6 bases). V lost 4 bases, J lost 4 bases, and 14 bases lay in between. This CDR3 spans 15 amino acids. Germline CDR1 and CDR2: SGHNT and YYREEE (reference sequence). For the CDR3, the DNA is TGTGCCAGCAGCCCGACAGGTTCTGATAATGAAAAACTGTTTTTT. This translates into CASSPTGSDNEKLFF.